What follows are 23 T cell receptor beta chains derived from one specimen sequenced in a study of control samples from healthy donors and cancer patients. The assay was immunoSEQ multiplex PCR, and TCRdb's table has in-frame clones only and misses some. The sample has 70,000 or so clones, around four fifths seen once; the top ten hold approximately 2.9%. The source material was PBMCs. The receptors derive from a woman aged 45 to 65 with lung cancer.

The rearrangement uses TRBV9 and TRBJ2-2; 8 nucleotides match TRBD1. The CDR3 has 15 amino acids. With 2 bases clipped from V and 5 bases from J, the junction kept 5 bases outside the gene matches. CDR1 SGDLS and CDR2 YYNGEE come from the germline V gene. The CDR3 DNA sequence: TGTGCCAGCAGCGTGGCAGGGGGCCCGACCGGGGAGCTGTTTTTT. As protein: CASSVAGGPTGELFF.

The chain combines TRBV2 with TRBJ2-2; D possibly corresponds to TRBD1 (5 bases). This CDR3 comprises 16 residues. Germline V gives CDR1 SNHLY, CDR2 FYNNEI. Trimming shortened V by 0 bases and J by 4 bases, and 12 bases separated the two germline ends. CDR3: CASSEALGHITGELFF. CDR3 DNA sequence: TGTGCCAGCAGTGAAGCGCTAGGACACATCACCGGGGAGCTGTTTTTT.

This clone appeared once. This rearrangement joins TRBV19 to TRBJ2-2; 10 nucleotides agree with TRBD1. Trimming cost V 8 bases and J 4 bases; bases outside gene matches: 4. CDR1 and CDR2 from the germline V gene are LNHDA and SQIVND (reference sequence). The CDR3 contains 14 residues. Here the CDR3 reads CASAGTGVTGELFF. The CDR3 bases are TGTGCCAGTGCCGGGACAGGGGTCACCGGGGAGCTGTTTTTT.

V gene TRBV4-1 combines with J gene TRBJ1-1; possibly TRBD1 for D (5 bases). Germline lookup yields CDR1 MGHRA and CDR2 YSYEKL. CDR3 length: 15 residues. V lost 2 bases, J lost 2 bases, and 12 bases lay in between. CDR3 region: CASSQYSTENTEAFF. In nucleotides, the CDR3 is TGCGCCAGCAGCCAATATTCGACAGAAAACACTGAAGCTTTCTTT.

The genes are TRBV15 and TRBJ1-5; a possible D gene is TRBD1 (5 bases). This CDR3 region has 15 residues. The ends were cut back, 5 bases at V and 0 bases at J, with 11 bases in the middle. CDR1 and CDR2 from the germline V gene are LNHNV and YYDKDF (reference sequence). CDR3 sequence reads: CATSSGRHSNQPQHF. The CDR3 coding sequence is TGTGCCACCAGCTCAGGGAGGCATAGCAATCAGCCCCAGCATTTT.

The chain joins TRBV27 to TRBJ1-5; 12 bases match TRBD1. The ends lost 2 bases at V and 5 bases at J; junction bases unmatched: 1. The CDR3 covers 15 residues. Germline CDR1 and CDR2: MNHEY and SMNVEV (reference sequence). The CDR3 DNA sequence: TGTGCCAGCAGTTTAGGGACAGGGGGCGATCAGCCCCAGCATTTT. It specifies CASSLGTGGDQPQHF.

The V gene is TRBV7-2, the J gene TRBJ1-2; D perhaps matches TRBD1 (5 bases). The CDR3 is made up of 13 amino acids. The V end was cut by 3 bases, the J end by 4 bases, with 9 bases between. Germline lookup yields CDR1 SGHTA and CDR2 FQGNSA. CDR3 DNA sequence: TGTGCCAGCAGCTTGGAGGGGATCTATGGCTACACCTTC. Protein product: CASSLEGIYGYTF.

The chain joins TRBV21-1 to TRBJ1-5; TRBD1, the table's D call, was not compared with the DNA. TRBV21-1 is a known pseudogene. The CDR3 consists of 15 residues. CDR3 loop: CASSKALYMDQPQHF. The CDR3 nucleotides are TGTGCCAGCAGCAAAGCGCTTTACATGGATCAGCCCCAGCATTTT.

The chain links TRBV7-2 to TRBJ1-2; 8 nucleotides line up with TRBD1. Per germline, CDR1 SGHTA and CDR2 FQGNSA. This CDR3 has 13 amino acids. Trimming at V came to 5 bases and at J to 4 bases, leaving 3 bases not matched to a gene. The CDR3 DNA is TGTGCCAGCAGCGTACAGGGGGTCTATGGCTACACCTTC. This codes for CASSVQGVYGYTF.

The chain uses TRBV6-2 or TRBV6-3 and TRBJ1-5; 9 nucleotides match TRBD1. Unmatched junction bases numbered 11, after V lost 5 bases and J lost 0 bases. The CDR3 extends over 18 amino acids. Germline loops: CDR1 MNHEY, CDR2 SVGEGT. The CDR3 sequence: CASSPRQGERYSNQPQHF. CDR3 coding DNA: TGTGCCAGCAGTCCGAGACAGGGGGAGAGGTATAGCAATCAGCCCCAGCATTTT.

The J gene is TRBJ1-1, the V gene TRBV7-8; D gene ambiguous. There are 14 residues in the CDR3. Germline CDR1 is SGHVS and CDR2 is FQNEAQ. Trimming stripped 1 base from V and 1 base from J, with 7 bases between. The CDR3 DNA follows: TGTGCCAGCAGCTTAGTATGGGGGAACACTGAAGCTTTCTTT. As protein: CASSLVWGNTEAFF.

V usage is TRBV7-2 and J usage is TRBJ1-1; D is uncertain. Germline V gene lookup returns CDR1 SGHTA and CDR2 FQGNSA. The CDR3 is 14 residues long. Between the trimmed V and J ends, which lost 2 bases and 1 base, there was a span of 8 bases. The CDR3 sequence is CASSLWGGNTEAFF. In nucleotides, the CDR3 is TGTGCCAGCAGCTTATGGGGAGGGAACACTGAAGCTTTCTTT.

This rearrangement joins TRBV28 to TRBJ2-7; a weak D match, TRBD2 (5 bases). Germline lookup yields CDR1 MDHEN and CDR2 SYDVKM. The CDR3 contains 13 residues. Trimming took 2 bases from V and 6 from J, leaving 11 bases between them. The CDR3 region has the DNA TGTGCCAGCAGTTTAGAGGGAATTCGCGAGCAGTACTTC. Translation: CASSLEGIREQYF.

This clone was detected only once. The V and J genes are TRBV6-5 and TRBJ1-2, with D perhaps TRBD1 (6 bases). This CDR3 contains 14 residues. Germline CDR1 reads MNHEY; CDR2 reads SVGAGI. V shed 0 bases and J shed 3 bases, with 8 bases lying between them. The CDR3 sequence is CASSYSPGDYGYTF. CDR3 DNA sequence: TGTGCCAGCAGTTACTCGCCAGGGGACTATGGCTACACCTTC.

DNA of the CDR3: TGTGCCATCAGTGATCCCCAGAACAATCAGCCCCAGCATTTT. Translating gives CAISDPQNNQPQHF. The genes are TRBV10-3 and TRBJ1-5; D not resolved. Germline lookup yields CDR1 ENHRY and CDR2 SYGVKD. CDR3 length equals 14 residues. With 3 bases removed from V and 3 bases from J, the gap between germline ends came to 9 bases.

The chain has TRBV27 and TRBJ2-5; the match to TRBD2 covers 14 bases. Germline CDR1 MNHEY, CDR2 SMNVEV (reference sequence). The CDR3 loop spans 18 amino acids. The J segment lost 1 base and the V segment lost 2 bases, leaving 6 bases of the junction unmatched. CDR3 bases: TGTGCCAGCAGTTTACATGGACTAGCGGGGGGCTTCCAAGAGACCCAGTACTTC. It yields the protein CASSLHGLAGGFQETQYF.

CDR3 region: CASSPSSWGEVTYEQYF. CDR3 nucleotide sequence: TGTGCCAGCAGCCCTAGTTCCTGGGGGGAGGTCACCTACGAGCAGTACTTC. The gene calls are TRBV7-6 and TRBJ2-7; possible D gene TRBD2, 6 bases. This CDR3 contains 17 residues. The V gene lost 5 bases and the J gene lost 2 bases, with 22 bases spanning the gap. CDR1 is SGHVS, CDR2 FNYEAQ, per germline.

A word on this clone: Other DNA sequences from this sample encode an identical CDR3 as well. The chain couples TRBV21-1 to TRBJ2-7. TRBV21-1 counts as a pseudogene. CDR3 length equals 15 residues. The CDR3 is CASSKKPGSSYEQYF. In DNA form, the CDR3 reads TGTGCCAGCAGCAAGAAGCCAGGGAGCTCCTACGAGCAGTACTTC.

The V gene is TRBV29-1, the J gene TRBJ2-3, with 10 bases that match TRBD1. The CDR3 is made up of 16 amino acids. In germline, CDR1 is SQVTM, CDR2 ANQGSEA. Trimming took 0 bases from V and 1 from J; bases not matched to a gene: 4. The CDR3 region is CSVEDWDRGGTDTQYF. The CDR3 nucleotides are TGCAGCGTTGAAGATTGGGACAGGGGCGGCACAGATACGCAGTATTTT.

V usage is TRBV5-1 and J usage is TRBJ2-7; maybe TRBD1 (5 bases). Trimming removed 1 base from V and 2 bases from J, with 7 bases in between. This CDR3 contains 13 residues. CDR1 and CDR2 from the germline V gene are SGHRS and YFSETQ. The CDR3 DNA reads as TGCGCCAGCAGCTTGAGGACACCCTACGAGCAGTACTTC. Protein: CASSLRTPYEQYF.

This chain uses TRBV19 with TRBJ1-5; D is perhaps TRBD1 (6 bases). This CDR3 region has 16 residues. Germline loops: CDR1 LNHDA, CDR2 SQIVND (reference sequence). V lost 3 bases and J 1 base, leaving 13 bases between the germline ends. Here the CDR3 DNA reads TGTGCCAGTAGTATGGGGTCGGGGGCAAGCAATCAGCCCCAGCATTTT. It specifies CASSMGSGASNQPQHF.

The chain joins TRBV9 to TRBJ2-1, with 8 bases fitting TRBD2. J gave up 0 bases and V 3 bases, and 2 bases lay outside the gene matches. The CDR3 extends over 15 amino acids. Germline V gene data show CDR1 as SGDLS and CDR2 as YYNGEE. CDR3 sequence (DNA): TGTGCCAGCAGCGGGCGGGGGGACTCCTACAATGAGCAGTTCTTC. Translated: CASSGRGDSYNEQFF.

The chain couples TRBV6-5 to TRBJ1-1; maybe TRBD1 (5 bases). This CDR3 is 15 amino acids long. The germline CDR1 and CDR2 sequences are MNHEY and SVGAGI. Trimming took off 5 bases at V and 0 bases at J, with 13 bases between the two ends. The CDR3 here is CASSPGLSMNTEAFF. The DNA for the CDR3 is TGTGCCAGCAGTCCGGGACTTTCCATGAACACTGAAGCTTTCTTT.